What follows are 23 T cell receptor beta chains derived from one specimen sequenced in a study of T-cell memory formation after mild COVID-19. Each CDR3 protein is one row after TCRdb ran MiXCR on the 5' RACE reads. The sample lists a few hundred thousand distinct CDR3 sequences, 28% seen once, with roughly 14% in the top ten. The sample consisted of PBMCs or a T cell subset sorted from them (not recorded which). Receptors originate from an adult woman who had mild COVID-19 (a few samples of this study predate the infection). Cell type and time point are not known.

In its sample, this clonotype was seen a few times. This rearrangement joins TRBV10-3 to TRBJ1-1; 8 positions agree with TRBD1. The junction had 11 bases not matched to a gene; V was cut back by 6 bases and J by 8 bases. CDR1 ENHRY and CDR2 SYGVKD come from the germline V gene. CDR3 length: 14 amino acids. The CDR3 reads CAIRATGTGVEAFF. CDR3 DNA: TGTGCCATCAGAGCTACCGGGACAGGTGTCGAAGCTTTCTTT.

This clonotype was detected only a few times. This chain's CDR3 is CASSATGTSSNNEQFF. CDR3 sequence (DNA): TGTGCCAGCAGTGCTACCGGGACTAGCAGCAACAATGAGCAGTTCTTC. The chain combines TRBV9 with TRBJ2-1, with TRBD2 matching 9 bases. There are 16 residues in the CDR3. The V and J ends lost 5 bases and 5 bases, in that order; junction bases with no gene match: 11. The V gene's germline CDR1 is SGDLS and CDR2 YYNGEE.

This chain joins TRBV9 and TRBJ2-7; 9 bases fit TRBD1. Looked up from germline, CDR1 is SGDLS and CDR2 is YYNGEE. The V and J ends lost 0 bases and 3 bases, in that order; junction bases with no gene match: 4. CDR3 size: 15 residues. For the CDR3, the DNA is TGTGCCAGCAGCGTAGAGGGACAGGGAATCTACGAGCAGTACTTC. Encoded protein: CASSVEGQGIYEQYF.

At least ten counts were recorded for this clonotype. The rearrangement uses TRBV24-1 and TRBJ2-1, with 7 bases aligning to TRBD1. This CDR3 contains 16 residues. The germline V gene encodes CDR1 KGHDR and CDR2 SFDVKD. V trimming: 4 bases; J trimming: 5 bases; junction bases outside the gene matches: 10. DNA for the CDR3: TGTGCCACCAGTGACCTGACAGGGCCTAATCACAATGAGCAGTTCTTC. This codes for CATSDLTGPNHNEQFF.

This clonotype was detected a few times. This chain links TRBV4-3 with TRBJ1-4; 9 nucleotides agree with TRBD1. In germline, CDR1 is LGHNA, CDR2 YSLEER. V lost 4 bases to trimming and J lost 5 bases; unmatched junction nucleotides: 5. This CDR3 comprises 15 residues. CDR3 protein: CASSRTGTGNEKLFF. The CDR3 bases are TGCGCCAGCAGCCGAACCGGGACAGGGAATGAAAAACTGTTTTTT.

The rearrangement joins TRBV7-2 to TRBJ2-1; the D gene is possibly TRBD2 (6 bases). Trimming cost V 6 bases and J 3 bases, with 9 bases left between them. Germline values: CDR1 SGHTA, CDR2 FQGNSA. The CDR3 totals 13 residues. CDR3 DNA: TGTGCCAGCAGACCGACTAGCTACAATGAGCAGTTCTTC. It specifies CASRPTSYNEQFF.

The sample holds one count of this clonotype. V is TRBV18 and J is TRBJ2-1, with 7 bases fitting TRBD2. V was pared by 2 bases and J by 10 bases, with 5 bases of the junction left unmatched. The CDR3 runs to 13 residues. Germline V gives CDR1 KGHSH, CDR2 LQKENI. The CDR3 is CASSPSSGDEQFF. The CDR3, as DNA: TGTGCCAGCTCACCATCCAGCGGGGACGAGCAGTTCTTC.

V gene TRBV12-3 or TRBV12-4 combines with J gene TRBJ1-6, with a possible D match to TRBD1 (6 bases). V shed 3 bases and J shed 7 bases, with 10 bases lying between them. The CDR3 contains 14 residues. CDR3 sequence: CASSFRGANSPLHF. CDR3 DNA: TGTGCCAGCAGTTTCCGGGGGGCAAATTCACCCCTCCACTTT.

The sample holds a few counts of this clonotype. The rearrangement joins TRBV7-9 to TRBJ2-3; D is undetermined. The CDR3 sequence is 13 residues long. CDR1 and CDR2 (germline): SEHNR, FQNEAQ (reference sequence). V lost 5 bases, J lost 0 bases, and 6 bases lay in between. The CDR3 protein is CASSGKSTDTQYF. CDR3 bases: TGTGCCAGCAGCGGCAAAAGCACAGATACGCAGTATTTT. The full variable domain, rest sourced from reference TRBV7-9 and TRBJ2-3, is DTGVSQNPRHKITKRGQNVTFRCDPISEHNRLYWYRQTLGQGPEFLTYFQNEAQLEKSRLLSDRFSAERPKGSFSTLEIQRTEQGDSAMYLCASSGKSTDTQYFGPGTRLTVL.

This clonotype was picked up a small number of times. This chain links TRBV19 with TRBJ2-1, with a tentative D call TRBD1 (6 bases). The V end lost 7 bases, the J end lost 4 bases, and 14 bases lay between the germline ends. Germline CDR1 LNHDA, CDR2 SQIVND (reference sequence). CDR3 length equals 14 residues. Here the CDR3 DNA reads TGTGCCAGTACTAGAGGGGGAGCGTACAATGAGCAGTTCTTC. It codes for CASTRGGAYNEQFF.

This chain uses TRBV7-2 with TRBJ1-6; TRBD1 might be the D (6 bases). Germline values: CDR1 SGHTA, CDR2 FQGNSA. This CDR3 is 15 amino acids long. V gave up 4 bases and J gave up 10 bases, with 17 bases separating them. CDR3 nucleotide sequence: TGTGCCAGCAGCTCCCAGGGGAGAGCAAGCTCACCCCTCCACTTT. This translates into CASSSQGRASSPLHF.

The chain has TRBV20-1 and TRBJ1-6; D not certain. There are 14 residues in the CDR3. Germline V CDR1 and CDR2: DFQATT, SNEGSKA (reference sequence). V was cut by 6 bases and J by 7 bases, with 16 bases left in between. In nucleotides, the CDR3 is TGCAGTGCCAAGGGAGGGAAGGGCAATTCACCCCTCCACTTT. Protein sequence: CSAKGGKGNSPLHF.

The rearrangement uses TRBV5-1 and TRBJ2-2, with 7 bases fitting TRBD1. With V trimmed by 2 bases and J by 3 bases, 4 bases remained unmatched. Looked up from germline, CDR1 is SGHRS and CDR2 is YFSETQ. This CDR3 has 15 amino acids. This CDR3 is CASSLLTGDTGELFF. DNA for the CDR3: TGCGCCAGCAGCTTACTTACAGGGGACACCGGGGAGCTGTTTTTT.

This clonotype came up a few times. The chain is built from TRBV4-2 and TRBJ1-2, with 9 nucleotides matching TRBD1. Germline values: CDR1 LGHNA, CDR2 YNFKEQ. The CDR3 length is 16 residues. J lost 4 bases, V lost 3 bases, and 9 bases had no gene match. CDR3 protein: CASSQGLDRGGYGYTF. The DNA of the CDR3 is TGTGCCAGCAGCCAGGGATTGGACAGGGGAGGCTATGGCTACACCTTC.

The chain recombines TRBV5-1 with TRBJ2-7; 10 positions agree with TRBD2. After removal of 4 bases from V and 4 bases from J, the junction contained 11 bases not matched to a gene. The CDR3 runs 16 residues. Looked up from germline, CDR1 is SGHRS and CDR2 is YFSETQ. CDR3: CASSPRGLAGEYEQYF. In DNA, the CDR3 is TGCGCCAGCAGCCCCCGCGGGCTAGCGGGGGAGTACGAGCAGTACTTC.

The V and J genes are TRBV5-1 and TRBJ2-7; TRBD2 matches 8 bases. The germline gives CDR1 SGHRS, CDR2 YFSETQ. V lost 2 bases, J lost 0 bases, and 1 base stayed unmatched. The CDR3 totals 14 residues. In nucleotides, the CDR3 is TGCGCCAGCAGCTTTCGGGGGGGCTCCTACGAGCAGTACTTC. It specifies CASSFRGGSYEQYF. The full variable domain, rest sourced from reference TRBV5-1 and TRBJ2-7, is KAGVTQTPRYLIKTRGQQVTLSCSPISGHRSVSWYQQTPGQGLQFLFEYFSETQRNKGNFPGRFSGRQFSNSRSEMNVSTLELGDSALYLCASSFRGGSYEQYFGPGTRLTVT.

V usage is TRBV6-1 and J usage is TRBJ2-5; D tentatively fits TRBD1 or TRBD2 (6 bases each). V was trimmed by 6 bases and J by 5 bases, leaving 13 bases between them. Germline CDR1 MNHNS, CDR2 SASEGT. The CDR3 has 13 amino acids. In nucleotides, the CDR3 is TGTGCCAGCAGATACCGGGGGCGCGAGACCCAGTACTTC. Translated, it gives CASRYRGRETQYF.

This clonotype was detected only a few times. The chain joins TRBV7-9 to TRBJ2-5; 7 nucleotides match TRBD2. Germline CDR1 reads SEHNR; CDR2 reads FQNEAQ (reference sequence). V dropped 0 bases and J dropped 7; count of bases not matched to a gene: 20. This CDR3 region has 19 residues. CDR3 protein: CASSLAYIMTSYLDGTQYF. CDR3 DNA: TGTGCCAGCAGCTTAGCGTATATAATGACTAGCTACCTCGATGGGACCCAGTACTTC.

V gene TRBV20-1 combines with J gene TRBJ2-3, with D tentatively TRBD2 (6 bases). This CDR3 spans 16 amino acids. The germline V and J ends were trimmed by 0 bases and 2 bases, with 15 bases remaining between them. The germline CDR1 and CDR2 sequences are DFQATT and SNEGSKA (reference sequence). This chain's CDR3 is CSAREGRGVYTDTQYF. DNA of the CDR3: TGCAGTGCTAGAGAGGGGCGGGGCGTTTACACAGATACGCAGTATTTT.

The chain combines TRBV12-3 or TRBV12-4 with TRBJ1-5, with 10 bases lining up with TRBD1. CDR3 length: 15 amino acids. The V and J ends lost 3 bases and 4 bases, in that order; junction bases with no gene match: 3. The CDR3 DNA follows: TGTGCCAGCAGTTTTAGGACAGGGGGGAATCAGCCCCAGCATTTT. Translating gives CASSFRTGGNQPQHF.

The V gene is TRBV20-1, the J gene TRBJ2-6; D is possibly TRBD1 (5 bases). The V gene's germline CDR1 is DFQATT and CDR2 SNEGSKA (reference sequence). V lost 7 bases, J lost 4 bases, and 17 bases lay in between. CDR3 length: 15 residues. The CDR3 protein is CSVTASFLGANVLTF. CDR3 DNA: TGCAGTGTGACAGCTTCATTTCTGGGGGCCAACGTCCTGACTTTC.

The CDR3 region is CASSGTNHYEQYF. In DNA, the CDR3 is TGTGCCAGCAGCGGGACGAACCACTACGAGCAGTACTTC. The chain joins TRBV6-5 to TRBJ2-7; the D call may be TRBD1 or TRBD2 (5 bases each). This CDR3 contains 13 residues. V lost 6 bases to trimming and J lost 3 bases, with 12 bases between them. CDR1 and CDR2 from the germline V gene are MNHEY and SVGAGI.

About this clonotype: A much larger clone differs from this one at a single base, so this may be a read error. The genes are TRBV7-3 and TRBJ2-7, with 7 positions matching TRBD2. V dropped 5 bases and J dropped 0; count of bases not matched to a gene: 4. CDR3 length equals 14 residues. Germline CDR1 is SGHTA and CDR2 is FQGTGA. Here the CDR3 DNA reads TGTGCCAGCAGCCCAACTAGCGACTCCTACGAGCAGTACTTC. Its translation is CASSPTSDSYEQYF. Full variable domain (outside the CDR3, taken from reference TRBV7-3 and TRBJ2-7): GAGVSQTPSNKVTEKGKYVELRCDPISGHTALYWYRQSLGQGPEFLIYFQGTGAADDSGLPNDRFFAVRPEGSVSTLKIQRTERGDSAVYLCASSPTSDSYEQYFGPGTRLTVT.